Below, 8 T cell receptor beta chains from the same sample are listed, as sequenced in a study of blood T cell repertoires in COVID-19. The table came from immunoSEQ multiplex PCR; TCRdb's copy has only in-frame clones and leaves some out. The sample yields about 210,000 clones, about four fifths seen once. The sample consisted of PBMCs or T cells enriched from blood (not recorded which). These receptors were collected from a woman aged 45-59 years with acute COVID-19.

The J gene is TRBJ2-3, the V gene TRBV5-1; 7 nucleotides align to TRBD2. There are 16 residues in the CDR3. The V gene end was trimmed by 2 bases and the J gene end by 2 bases; junction bases not matched to a gene: 8. Germline values: CDR1 SGHRS, CDR2 YFSETQ. The DNA of the CDR3 is TGCGCCAGCAGCTTACCCTCTAGCGGAAACACAGATACGCAGTATTTT. As protein: CASSLPSSGNTDTQYF.

The CDR3, as DNA: TGTGCCAGCAGCCGCGGTGGGGGTGGTAGCGGGAGGGCCTTCGAGCAGTACTTC. The encoded protein is CASSRGGGGSGRAFEQYF. The chain has TRBV7-2 and TRBJ2-7; 11 nucleotides match TRBD2. V dropped 5 bases and J dropped 6; count of bases not matched to a gene: 18. The germline gives CDR1 SGHTA, CDR2 FQGNSA. The CDR3 length is 18 residues.

The CDR3 coding sequence is TGTGCCAGCAGCTTAACTGGCACCGGGGAGCTGTTTTTT. As protein: CASSLTGTGELFF. The V gene is TRBV7-9, the J gene TRBJ2-2, with D unclear. This CDR3 is built from 13 residues. Deletions cut 2 bases from V and 4 bases from J, with 5 bases between. CDR1 SEHNR and CDR2 FQNEAQ come from the germline V gene (reference sequence). The whole variable domain, remainder taken from reference TRBV7-9 and TRBJ2-2, is DTGVSQNPRHKITKRGQNVTFRCDPISEHNRLYWYRQTLGQGPEFLTYFQNEAQLEKSRLLSDRFSAERPKGSFSTLEIQRTEQGDSAMYLCASSLTGTGELFFGEGSRLTVL.

As regards this clone: Within the sample, other DNA sequences also encode this same CDR3. The CDR3 sequence is CASSLVGGMETQYF. The CDR3 nucleotides read TGTGCCAGCAGCTTAGTCGGAGGGATGGAGACCCAGTACTTC. The chain recombines TRBV7-9 with TRBJ2-5, with D perhaps TRBD2 (6 bases). The CDR3 covers 14 residues. The germline V and J ends were trimmed by 1 base and 5 bases, with 11 bases remaining between them. Germline V gene lookup returns CDR1 SEHNR and CDR2 FQNEAQ (reference sequence).

This chain uses TRBV18 with TRBJ2-7; TRBD1 aligns across 8 bases. Germline V CDR1 and CDR2: KGHSH, LQKENI. The CDR3 runs to 16 residues. V lost 3 bases and J lost 3; bases outside the gene matches: 10. The DNA of the CDR3 is TGTGCCAGCTCACCGCCCACAGCAGGGGGCTTCTACGAGCAGTACTTC. Translating it yields CASSPPTAGGFYEQYF.

This clone was seen only once. The chain recombines TRBV9 with TRBJ2-7; D is possibly TRBD1 (5 bases). The V end was cut by 5 bases, the J end by 3 bases, with 21 bases between. The length of the CDR3 is 16 residues. Germline loops: CDR1 SGDLS, CDR2 YYNGEE. Written as DNA, the CDR3 is TGTGCCAGCAGGGAAAAGACAGAATTGAGTGTCTACGAGCAGTACTTC. Amino acids: CASREKTELSVYEQYF.

Only one count was recorded for this clone. The genes are TRBV3-1 (or the pseudogene TRBV3-2) and TRBJ2-7; 8 bases match TRBD1. The V gene's germline CDR1 is LGHDT and CDR2 YNNKEL (reference sequence). Trimming removed 1 base from V and 0 bases from J; junction bases left unmatched: 11. This CDR3 contains 18 residues. The CDR3 loop is CASSQVRWRTGSSYEQYF. As DNA, the CDR3 is TGTGCCAGCAGCCAAGTGCGGTGGCGGACAGGGAGCTCCTACGAGCAGTACTTC.

The chain links TRBV14 to TRBJ2-2; 9 bases align to TRBD2. Germline values: CDR1 SGHDN, CDR2 FVKESK. V gave up 2 bases and J gave up 5 bases; unmatched junction bases: 3. This CDR3 contains 15 residues. The CDR3 loop reads CASSQMTSGTGELFF. For the CDR3, the DNA is TGTGCCAGCAGCCAAATGACTAGCGGTACCGGGGAGCTGTTTTTT.